This T cell receptor beta chain was obtained from a study of T cells in Graves' hyperthyroidism and ophthalmopathy. This clonotype was observed at least ten times. CDR3 length equals 16 residues. V was trimmed by 5 bases and J by 1 base, leaving 20 bases between them. Germline V lookup: CDR1 DFQATT, CDR2 SNEGSKA (reference sequence). RNA transcripts were the template for amplifying TCR beta CDR3 regions. Initially, a first-round RT-PCR of the TCR CDR3 employed the HTBI primer set. TCRdb re-called the multiplex PCR reads with MiXCR, one entry per CDR3 protein. There are around 340,000 distinct CDR3 sequences in the sample; 20% to 25% occur only once, and around half lies in the top ten. An absence of ophthalmopathy progression within 18 months meant stable Graves' hyperthyroidism.

The receptor's source is a woman aged 45-65 years with Graves' hyperthyroidism. Specimen: blood. The rearrangement joins TRBV20-1 to TRBJ2-5; possibly TRBD2 for D (6 bases). CDR3 protein: CSAPPAGLTPQETQYF. The DNA of the CDR3 is TGCAGTGCTCCCCCTGCGGGACTGACCCCCCAAGAGACCCAGTACTTC.